Each of the 17 T cell receptor beta chains below was sequenced from the same sample in a study of cytomegalovirus exposure and HLA in healthy donors. In the PCR, 60 Vbeta and 13 Jbeta primers were used. This table comes from immunoSEQ multiplex PCR, and its TCRdb copy is limited to in-frame clones, with some not included. The table lists around 95,000 clones, around four fifths of them singletons, with over 4% in the top ten. Sequencing input: PBMCs. The receptors were gathered from a middle-aged woman in good health and CMV-seropositive.

J is TRBJ1-2 and V is TRBV6-1; TRBD1 matches 7 bases. Trimming at V came to 6 bases and at J to 9 bases, leaving 7 bases not matched to a gene. The CDR3 has 12 residues. CDR1 is MNHNS, CDR2 SASEGT, per germline. The CDR3 spells CASRLTGDSYTF. For the CDR3, the DNA is TGTGCCAGCAGACTTACAGGGGATAGCTACACCTTC.

The genes are TRBV7-2 and TRBJ2-7; TRBD2 is a possible D gene (7 bases). V was trimmed by 0 bases and J by 3 bases, leaving 18 bases between them. Germline CDR1 SGHTA, CDR2 FQGNSA. The CDR3 sequence is 17 residues long. DNA for the CDR3: TGTGCCAGCAGCTTAGCCGTGGGGGCTAGCGGTAGCTACGAGCAGTACTTC. It is translated as CASSLAVGASGSYEQYF.

V and J are TRBV27 and TRBJ2-4, with unresolved D. CDR1 MNHEY and CDR2 SMNVEV come from the germline V gene (reference sequence). The germline V and J ends were trimmed by 4 bases and 0 bases, with 16 bases remaining between them. The CDR3 is 17 amino acids. DNA for the CDR3: TGTGCCAGCAGTTCCCTCCTTTCTAACTTAGCCAAAAACATTCAGTACTTC. Translated, it gives CASSSLLSNLAKNIQYF.

The CDR3 region has the DNA TGTGCCAGCAGCACAGGCGATTCACCCCTCCACTTT. It translates to CASSTGDSPLHF. This chain joins TRBV9 and TRBJ1-6, with D perhaps matching TRBD1 (5 bases). Germline CDR1 reads SGDLS; CDR2 reads YYNGEE. CDR3 length: 12 residues. Trimming took off 4 bases at V and 8 bases at J, with 7 bases between the two ends.

The genes are TRBV10-3 and TRBJ1-4; D call uncertain. The CDR3 runs 14 residues. Germline lookup yields CDR1 ENHRY and CDR2 SYGVKD. The V end lost 2 bases, the J end lost 6 bases, and 10 bases lay between the germline ends. DNA for the CDR3: TGTGCCATCAGTGAGCAGGTTTTCGATGAAAAACTGTTTTTT. Encoded protein: CAISEQVFDEKLFF.

The sample holds one count of this clone. V gene TRBV5-6 combines with J gene TRBJ2-7; D uncertain. Trimming removed 4 bases from V and 7 bases from J, with 9 bases in between. Germline V gene sequence: CDR1 SGHDT, CDR2 YYEEEE. The CDR3 is 11 residues long. CDR3 loop: CASSLSGEQYF. The CDR3 nucleotides are TGTGCCAGCAGCCTATCCGGGGAGCAGTACTTC.

This clone was recorded many times. V is TRBV5-4 and J is TRBJ1-1, with D uncertain. V was trimmed by 1 base and J by 4 bases, leaving 5 bases between them. CDR1 and CDR2 from the germline V gene are SGHNT and YYREEE (reference sequence). The CDR3 consists of 12 residues. CDR3 loop: CASSLPSTEAFF. The CDR3 nucleotides are TGTGCCAGCAGCTTGCCCTCCACTGAAGCTTTCTTT.

V is TRBV29-1 and J is TRBJ2-1; D uncertain. Trimming left V 4 bases short and J 4 bases short, with 8 bases between. The CDR3 is 12 amino acids. Germline loops: CDR1 SQVTM, CDR2 ANQGSEA. In nucleotides, the CDR3 is TGCAGCGTTGTACAGAAGTACAATGAGCAGTTCTTC. Protein sequence: CSVVQKYNEQFF.

V gene TRBV5-6 combines with J gene TRBJ2-1; TRBD2 matches at 9 bases. The length of the CDR3 is 15 residues. CDR1 and CDR2 (germline): SGHDT, YYEEEE. V lost 0 bases, J lost 3 bases, and 1 base stayed unmatched. CDR3 protein: CASSLGLADYNEQFF. The CDR3 DNA follows: TGTGCCAGCAGCTTGGGACTAGCGGACTACAATGAGCAGTTCTTC.

The rearrangement joins TRBV9 to TRBJ1-3; 9 bases map to TRBD1. Germline assignment: CDR1 SGDLS and CDR2 YYNGEE. CDR3 length: 16 residues. After removal of 0 bases from V and 0 bases from J, the junction contained 1 base not matched to a gene. This chain's CDR3 is CASSVGGQGSGNTIYF. Written as DNA, the CDR3 is TGTGCCAGCAGCGTAGGGGGACAGGGCTCTGGAAACACCATATATTTT.

This clone was observed a single time. V and J are TRBV19 and TRBJ1-3; the D is unclear. Trimming took 0 bases from V and 10 from J, leaving 10 bases between them. Germline V lookup: CDR1 LNHDA, CDR2 SQIVND (reference sequence). The CDR3 totals 13 residues. CDR3 nucleotide sequence: TGTGCCAGTAGTATAGATAGTCTAGGTACCATATATTTT. This sequence encodes CASSIDSLGTIYF.

The chain uses TRBV10-3 and TRBJ1-1; maybe TRBD1 (6 bases). The CDR3 is 14 amino acids. Per germline, CDR1 ENHRY and CDR2 SYGVKD. V lost 7 bases, J lost 7 bases, and 19 bases lay in between. The CDR3 DNA sequence: TGTGCCATCAACCGATACCGGGACACCAATGAAGCTTTCTTT. It codes for CAINRYRDTNEAFF.

The chain joins TRBV5-6 to TRBJ2-5, with 9 nucleotides matching TRBD2. The CDR3 loop spans 17 amino acids. V gave up 0 bases and J gave up 1 base; unmatched junction bases: 7. The germline gives CDR1 SGHDT, CDR2 YYEEEE. The CDR3 coding sequence is TGTGCCAGCAGCTTGGAATTCAGCGGGGGGTCCCAAGAGACCCAGTACTTC. Its translation is CASSLEFSGGSQETQYF.

The genes are TRBV6-6 and TRBJ2-3; TRBD1 is a possible D gene (6 bases). Trimming took off 4 bases at V and 0 bases at J, with 8 bases between the two ends. The CDR3 spans 14 residues. The germline V gene encodes CDR1 MNHNY and CDR2 SVGAGI (reference sequence). The CDR3 sequence is CASSLQGSTDTQYF. The CDR3 nucleotides are TGTGCCAGCAGTTTACAGGGAAGCACAGATACGCAGTATTTT.

This clone was observed once. J is TRBJ2-6 and V is TRBV6-4; no clear D gene. Germline lookup yields CDR1 MRHNA and CDR2 SNTAGT. Trimming left V 6 bases short and J 1 base short, with 4 bases between. This CDR3 has 13 residues. In DNA, the CDR3 is TGTGCCAGCAGCCAGTCTGGGGCCAACGTCCTGACTTTC. Translated, it gives CASSQSGANVLTF.

The rearrangement uses TRBV9 and TRBJ2-1, with TRBD2 matching over 9 bases. Germline CDR1 and CDR2: SGDLS and YYNGEE. The V and J ends lost 2 bases and 9 bases, in that order; junction bases with no gene match: 9. This CDR3 has 15 amino acids. This chain's CDR3 is CASSVAGTSLIEQFF. In DNA form, the CDR3 reads TGTGCCAGCAGCGTGGCCGGGACTAGCCTTATTGAGCAGTTCTTC.

This clone was detected once. The chain employs TRBV28 and TRBJ2-1, with 9 bases identical to TRBD1. In germline, CDR1 is MDHEN, CDR2 SYDVKM. This CDR3 contains 15 residues. J lost 4 bases, V lost 4 bases, and 5 bases had no gene match. In DNA form, the CDR3 reads TGTGCCAGCAGTTACCGGGACAGGGCGTACAATGAGCAGTTCTTC. It codes for CASSYRDRAYNEQFF.